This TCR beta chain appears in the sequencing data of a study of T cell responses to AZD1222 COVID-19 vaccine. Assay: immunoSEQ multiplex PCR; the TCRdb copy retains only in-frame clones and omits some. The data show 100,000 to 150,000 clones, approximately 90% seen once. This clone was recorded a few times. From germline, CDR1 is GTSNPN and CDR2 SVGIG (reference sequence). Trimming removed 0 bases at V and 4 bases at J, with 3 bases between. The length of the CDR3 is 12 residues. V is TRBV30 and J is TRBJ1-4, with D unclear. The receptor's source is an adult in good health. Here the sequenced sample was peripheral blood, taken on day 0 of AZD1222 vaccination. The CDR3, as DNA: TGTGCCTGGAGTGTTGGTAATGAAAAACTGTTTTTT. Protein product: CAWSVGNEKLFF.